One sample yielded the 24 T cell receptor beta chains listed below, sequenced in a study of T-cell reconstitution after alpha-beta-depleted transplantation in children. TCRbeta library preparation incorporated unique molecular identifiers. TCRdb reanalysed the PCR reads using MiXCR and keeps one entry per CDR3 protein. The sample yields about a million distinct CDR3 sequences, 25% to 30% seen once. Sample: PBMCs, mostly from graft donor cells, taken 360 days after TCRalphabeta/CD19-depleted stem cell transplant. The source is a boy younger than two who had a stem cell transplant for SCID, so the T cells may come from the graft donor.

The chain is built from TRBV3-1 and TRBJ2-4; D is ambiguous. Trimming took off 2 bases at V and 8 bases at J, with 7 bases between the two ends. Germline CDR1 LGHDT, CDR2 YNNKEL (reference sequence). The CDR3 totals 12 residues. The CDR3 DNA sequence: TGTGCCAGCAGCCAAAGCGCGGACATTCAGTACTTC. This translates into CASSQSADIQYF.

CDR3 in DNA: TGCAGTGCCTTAATCGCGGACCCCGGGGAGCTGTTTTTT. As protein: CSALIADPGELFF. The chain recombines TRBV20-1 with TRBJ2-2; no clear D. This CDR3 has 13 amino acids. Germline V CDR1 and CDR2: DFQATT, SNEGSKA (reference sequence). Trimming shortened V by 6 bases and J by 6 bases, and 14 bases separated the two germline ends.

J is TRBJ1-2 and V is TRBV7-9; D remains unclear. There are 14 residues in the CDR3. Looked up from germline, CDR1 is SEHNR and CDR2 is FQNEAQ (reference sequence). V shed 5 bases and J shed 5 bases, with 15 bases lying between them. The CDR3 reads CASSPPPQTYGYTF. CDR3 bases: TGTGCCAGCAGCCCACCGCCCCAGACGTATGGCTACACCTTC.

This clonotype was detected a few times. V usage is TRBV19 and J usage is TRBJ1-1, with TRBD1 identical over 12 bases. Trimming at V came to 3 bases and at J to 4 bases, leaving 0 bases not matched to a gene. The CDR3 consists of 14 residues. Germline V lookup: CDR1 LNHDA, CDR2 SQIVND (reference sequence). CDR3 sequence: CASSMGQGATEAFF. In DNA form, the CDR3 reads TGTGCCAGTAGTATGGGACAGGGGGCCACTGAAGCTTTCTTT.

This clonotype occurred a few times. This chain connects TRBV12-3 or TRBV12-4 to TRBJ2-7; D perhaps matches TRBD1 (6 bases). The CDR3 is 14 residues long. V was pared by 6 bases and J by 0 bases, with 12 bases between. CDR3 residues: CASRSGTRSYEQYF. The CDR3 DNA reads as TGTGCCAGCAGGTCCGGGACACGCTCCTACGAGCAGTACTTC.

The rearrangement links TRBV4-2 to TRBJ1-2, with 10 bases aligning to TRBD1. Germline V gene data show CDR1 as LGHNA and CDR2 as YNFKEQ. The CDR3 runs 14 residues. V shed 3 bases and J 6 bases; nucleotides not matched to a gene: 4. CDR3 region: CASSQTGGRDGYTF. In nucleotides, the CDR3 is TGTGCCAGCAGCCAGACAGGGGGCCGCGATGGCTACACCTTC.

In this sample, this clonotype turned up a few times. The chain combines TRBV6-6 with TRBJ2-2; perhaps TRBD1 as D (5 bases). Trimming cost V 5 bases and J 5 bases, with 9 bases left between them. CDR1 and CDR2 from the germline V gene are MNHNY and SVGAGI (reference sequence). The CDR3 runs 13 residues. The CDR3 protein is CASSRQLTGELFF. CDR3 coding DNA: TGTGCCAGCAGTCGACAGCTTACCGGGGAGCTGTTTTTT.

The chain combines TRBV20-1 with TRBJ2-7; D may be TRBD2 (5 bases). The germline V gene encodes CDR1 DFQATT and CDR2 SNEGSKA (reference sequence). Trimming took 5 bases from V and 1 from J, leaving 12 bases between them. The CDR3 has 13 residues. CDR3 in amino acids: CSAPRGGSYEQYF. In DNA, the CDR3 is TGCAGTGCTCCTAGAGGAGGATCCTACGAGCAGTACTTC.

This clonotype was picked up a small number of times. The chain combines TRBV7-9 with TRBJ2-1; possibly TRBD1 for D (5 bases). CDR3 length: 14 residues. Germline CDR1 and CDR2: SEHNR and FQNEAQ (reference sequence). V was trimmed by 5 bases and J by 5 bases, leaving 13 bases between them. CDR3 sequence: CASSPRQSHNEQFF. The CDR3 DNA reads TGTGCCAGCAGCCCCCGACAGTCGCACAATGAGCAGTTCTTC.

This clonotype was found a few times. This rearrangement joins TRBV24-1 to TRBJ2-7; D is tentatively TRBD1 or TRBD2 (6 bases each). This CDR3 comprises 14 residues. Germline V CDR1 and CDR2: KGHDR, SFDVKD. V lost 5 bases to trimming and J lost 0 bases, with 10 bases between them. This CDR3 reads CATSGGAFSYEQYF. The CDR3 region has the DNA TGTGCCACCAGTGGGGGGGCCTTCTCCTACGAGCAGTACTTC.

The J gene is TRBJ1-2, the V gene TRBV29-1, with unresolved D. With 4 bases removed from V and 5 bases from J, the gap between germline ends came to 14 bases. This CDR3 is built from 13 residues. Germline CDR1 is SQVTM and CDR2 is ANQGSEA. CDR3 sequence reads: CSVARTGSYGYTF. DNA of the CDR3: TGCAGCGTTGCGAGGACGGGGAGTTATGGCTACACCTTC.

This clonotype was found a few times. DNA of the CDR3: TGTGCCAGCAGTCGAGGGACTAGCGGGGGCCCAGATACGCAGTATTTT. Translated: CASSRGTSGGPDTQYF. This chain links TRBV12-3 or TRBV12-4 with TRBJ2-3; 14 positions agree with TRBD2. There are 16 residues in the CDR3. The V and J ends lost 5 bases and 4 bases, in that order; junction bases with no gene match: 5.

The gene calls are TRBV4-3 and TRBJ1-2, with D maybe TRBD1 (5 bases). The germline CDR1 and CDR2 sequences are LGHNA and YSLEER. The CDR3 extends over 16 amino acids. Trimming removed 0 bases at V and 4 bases at J, with 15 bases between. CDR3 loop: CASSQDWSGGAYGYTF. CDR3 DNA sequence: TGCGCCAGCAGCCAAGATTGGTCGGGAGGGGCCTATGGCTACACCTTC.

This clonotype has only one observation. This chain connects TRBV29-1 to TRBJ2-3; D is undetermined. CDR1 and CDR2 from the germline V gene are SQVTM and ANQGSEA. Trimming shortened V by 3 bases and J by 2 bases, and 9 bases separated the two germline ends. The CDR3 length is 13 residues. This CDR3 is CSVDGQNTDTQYF. In nucleotides, the CDR3 is TGCAGCGTTGATGGTCAAAACACAGATACGCAGTATTTT.

The chain joins TRBV28 to TRBJ1-5, with 12 bases aligning to TRBD1. This CDR3 is built from 16 residues. The V segment lost 6 bases and the J segment 6 bases; nucleotides outside the gene matches: 9. In germline, CDR1 is MDHEN, CDR2 SYDVKM. The CDR3 here is CASRPPGQGAFQPQHF. As DNA, the CDR3 is TGTGCCAGCAGGCCCCCGGGACAGGGGGCTTTTCAGCCCCAGCATTTT. Based on the CDR3 plus reference TRBV28 and TRBJ1-5, the full variable domain is DVKVTQSSRYLVKRTGEKVFLECVQDMDHENMFWYRQDPGLGLRLIYFSYDVKMKEKGDIPEGYSVSREKKERFSLILESASTNQTSMYLCASRPPGQGAFQPQHFGDGTRLSIL.

The CDR3 is CASKIGRGLGNTIYF. In DNA form, the CDR3 reads TGTGCCAGCAAAATCGGCAGGGGGCTTGGAAACACCATATATTTT. The gene calls are TRBV7-9 and TRBJ1-3, with TRBD1 identical over 8 bases. V was clipped by 7 bases and J by 3 bases; unmatched bases: 8. This CDR3 spans 15 amino acids. In germline, CDR1 is SEHNR, CDR2 FQNEAQ (reference sequence).

V and J are TRBV7-9 and TRBJ2-3; D is unclear. The CDR3 is made up of 16 amino acids. The germline V gene encodes CDR1 SEHNR and CDR2 FQNEAQ (reference sequence). Deletions cut 0 bases from V and 2 bases from J, with 12 bases between. This CDR3 is CASSLAQSQYTDTQYF. The CDR3, as DNA: TGTGCCAGCAGCTTAGCTCAGTCCCAATACACAGATACGCAGTATTTT.

In its sample, this clonotype was seen once. The chain is built from TRBV7-2 and TRBJ2-5; no definite D call. There are 13 residues in the CDR3. Germline V gene data show CDR1 as SGHTA and CDR2 as FQGNSA. The V end was cut by 6 bases, the J end by 5 bases, with 13 bases between. CDR3 bases: TGTGCCAGCAGAAAACTCATGGGGGAGACCCAGTACTTC. As protein: CASRKLMGETQYF.

DNA of the CDR3: TGTGCCACCAGTGCTGGGGGGGCGGGTCAGCCCCAGCATTTT. This encodes CATSAGGAGQPQHF. The V call is TRBV24-1, the J call TRBJ1-5, with D maybe TRBD1 (6 bases). Trimming removed 5 bases from V and 6 bases from J, with 13 bases in between. The CDR3 is 14 amino acids. Germline CDR1 KGHDR, CDR2 SFDVKD.

This clonotype was found a few times. The V gene is TRBV5-1, the J gene TRBJ2-7; D possibly corresponds to TRBD2 (5 bases). This CDR3 has 16 residues. CDR1 is SGHRS, CDR2 YFSETQ, per germline. V lost 1 base to trimming and J lost 6 bases, with 20 bases between them. CDR3 in amino acids: CASSLTGPQGRVEQYF. The CDR3 bases are TGCGCCAGCAGCTTGACCGGCCCACAAGGGCGGGTCGAGCAGTACTTC.

This rearrangement joins TRBV13 to TRBJ1-2; TRBD1 might be the D (5 bases). Between the trimmed V and J ends, which lost 6 bases and 3 bases, there was a span of 14 bases. CDR3 size: 14 residues. Germline loops: CDR1 PRHDT, CDR2 FYEKMQ (reference sequence). The CDR3 sequence: CASSWGREDYGYTF. The CDR3 nucleotides read TGTGCCAGCAGTTGGGGCAGGGAGGACTATGGCTACACCTTC.

The chain is built from TRBV5-1 and TRBJ2-7; D remains unclear. Trimming left V 3 bases short and J 4 bases short, with 11 bases between. This CDR3 spans 13 amino acids. Per germline, CDR1 SGHRS and CDR2 YFSETQ. In nucleotides, the CDR3 is TGCGCCAGCAGCTCAACCCCCAGATACGAGCAGTACTTC. Its translation: CASSSTPRYEQYF.

There are a few counts of this clonotype. The chain joins TRBV20-1 to TRBJ2-3; D uncertain. Germline V gene data show CDR1 as DFQATT and CDR2 as SNEGSKA (reference sequence). V lost 3 bases and J 7 bases, leaving 20 bases between the germline ends. The CDR3 covers 15 residues. CDR3 DNA: TGCAGTGCTAGGTCCCCCCGCGAGGTGGTGAATACGCAGTATTTT. Its translation is CSARSPREVVNTQYF.

The rearrangement links TRBV11-2 to TRBJ2-3; D might be TRBD2 (6 bases). CDR1 is SGHAT and CDR2 is FQNNGV in the germline V gene. The CDR3 covers 14 residues. Trimming pared 9 bases from V and 10 bases from J, leaving 23 bases between. The CDR3 DNA reads TGTGCCAGTACCCACATCCAGGAACGGGGGTCGCAGTATTTT. It encodes CASTHIQERGSQYF.